This T cell receptor (beta chain) was documented in a study of blood T cell repertoires in COVID-19. Study information: T cells, B-cell-depleted T cells, or PBMCs supplied cDNA or gDNA.

With V trimmed by 3 bases and J by 0 bases, 7 bases remained unmatched. Germline CDR1 reads SGHRS; CDR2 reads YFSETQ. The CDR3 spans 17 residues. Under the authors' procedure: Amplification of reference gene primers provided the estimated nucleated cell counts. Profiling relied on immunoSEQ multiplex PCR, and the TCRdb table lists in-frame clones only, not all of them. V, J and clone size derive from that table, while D and trimming were established from the DNA sequence. Found here are roughly 92,000 clones, approximately 89% of them singletons; the top ten hold approximately 7.4%. The chain links TRBV5-1 to TRBJ2-3, with 10 positions matching TRBD2. This receptor was identified in a human donor with acute or convalescent COVID-19. The donor label of this sample is uncertain. The sample comprised peripheral blood. CDR3 in amino acids: CASSSFSGGLSTDTQYF. The CDR3 nucleotides are TGCGCCAGCAGCTCTTTTAGCGGGGGGCTTAGCACAGATACGCAGTATTTT.